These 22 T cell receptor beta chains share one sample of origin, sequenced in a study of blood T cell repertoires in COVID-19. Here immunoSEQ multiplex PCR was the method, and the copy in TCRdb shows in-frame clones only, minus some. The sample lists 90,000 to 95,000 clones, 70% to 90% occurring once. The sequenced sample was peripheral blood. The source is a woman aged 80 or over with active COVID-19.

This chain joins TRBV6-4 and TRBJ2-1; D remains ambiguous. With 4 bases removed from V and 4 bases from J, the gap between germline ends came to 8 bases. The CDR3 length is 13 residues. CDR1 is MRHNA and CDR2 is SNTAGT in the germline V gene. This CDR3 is CASSVGSYNEQFF. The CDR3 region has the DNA TGTGCCAGCAGTGTTGGCAGTTACAATGAGCAGTTCTTC.

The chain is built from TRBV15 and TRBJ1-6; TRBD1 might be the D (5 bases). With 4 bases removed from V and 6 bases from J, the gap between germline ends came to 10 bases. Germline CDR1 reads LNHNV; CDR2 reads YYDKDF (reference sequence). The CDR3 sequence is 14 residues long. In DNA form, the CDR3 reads TGTGCCACCAGCATCGGGGGAAGTAATTCACCCCTCCACTTT. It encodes CATSIGGSNSPLHF.

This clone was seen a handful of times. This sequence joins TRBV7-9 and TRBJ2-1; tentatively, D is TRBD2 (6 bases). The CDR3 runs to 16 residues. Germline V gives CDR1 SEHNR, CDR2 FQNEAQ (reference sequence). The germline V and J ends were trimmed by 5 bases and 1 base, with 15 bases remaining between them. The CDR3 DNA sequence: TGTGCCAGCAGCCCCCCACTAGCCTCTTCCTACAATGAGCAGTTCTTC. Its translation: CASSPPLASSYNEQFF. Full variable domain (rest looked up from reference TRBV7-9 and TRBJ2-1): DTGVSQNPRHKITKRGQNVTFRCDPISEHNRLYWYRQTLGQGPEFLTYFQNEAQLEKSRLLSDRFSAERPKGSFSTLEIQRTEQGDSAMYLCASSPPLASSYNEQFFGPGTRLTVL.

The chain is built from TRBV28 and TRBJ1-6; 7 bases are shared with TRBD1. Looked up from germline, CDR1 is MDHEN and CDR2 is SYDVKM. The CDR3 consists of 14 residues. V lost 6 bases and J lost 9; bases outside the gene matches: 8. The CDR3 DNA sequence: TGTGCCAGCAGAGTCCAGGGGGAGTCTTCACCCCTCCACTTT. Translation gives CASRVQGESSPLHF.

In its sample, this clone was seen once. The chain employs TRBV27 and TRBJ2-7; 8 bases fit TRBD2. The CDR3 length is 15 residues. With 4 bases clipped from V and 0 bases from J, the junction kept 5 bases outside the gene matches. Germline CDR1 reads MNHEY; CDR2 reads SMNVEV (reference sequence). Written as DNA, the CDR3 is TGTGCCAGCAGTTCAAAGCGGGGGCACTCCTACGAGCAGTACTTC. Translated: CASSSKRGHSYEQYF.

CDR3 residues: CASSLREGGAYEQYF. The CDR3 nucleotides are TGTGCCAGCAGCTTAAGAGAAGGGGGAGCCTACGAGCAGTACTTC. The rearrangement links TRBV7-8 to TRBJ2-7; a weak D match, TRBD1 (6 bases). Trimming removed 2 bases at V and 2 bases at J, with 13 bases between. The length of the CDR3 is 15 residues. Germline V gene data show CDR1 as SGHVS and CDR2 as FQNEAQ.

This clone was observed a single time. The CDR3 DNA is TGTGCCGCCAGGGCTTCGGATTATAATTCACCCCTCCACTTT. This codes for CAARASDYNSPLHF. The chain uses TRBV3-1 (or the pseudogene TRBV3-2) and TRBJ1-6, with TRBD1 as a possible D gene (5 bases). V lost 11 bases, J lost 4 bases, and 15 bases lay in between. The germline gives CDR1 LGHDT, CDR2 YNNKEL (reference sequence). CDR3 length: 14 residues.

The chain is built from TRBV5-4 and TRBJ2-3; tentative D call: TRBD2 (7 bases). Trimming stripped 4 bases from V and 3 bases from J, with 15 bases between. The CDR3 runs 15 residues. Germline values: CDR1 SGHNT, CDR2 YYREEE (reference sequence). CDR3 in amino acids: CASSPTGGRTDTQYF. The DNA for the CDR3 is TGTGCCAGCAGCCCAACGGGGGGCCGGACAGATACGCAGTATTTT.

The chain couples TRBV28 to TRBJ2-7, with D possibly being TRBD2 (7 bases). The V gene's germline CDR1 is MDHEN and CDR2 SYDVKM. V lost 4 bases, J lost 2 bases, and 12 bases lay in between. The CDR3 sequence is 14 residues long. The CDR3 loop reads CASSWQGTTYEQYF. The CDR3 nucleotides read TGTGCCAGCAGTTGGCAGGGGACTACCTACGAGCAGTACTTC.

The CDR3 sequence is CAPGVMPLGYTF. For the CDR3, the DNA is TGTGCCCCGGGGGTCATGCCCCTCGGCTACACCTTC. The rearrangement uses TRBV21-1 and TRBJ1-2. TRBV21-1 is tagged as a pseudogene. The CDR3 has 12 residues.

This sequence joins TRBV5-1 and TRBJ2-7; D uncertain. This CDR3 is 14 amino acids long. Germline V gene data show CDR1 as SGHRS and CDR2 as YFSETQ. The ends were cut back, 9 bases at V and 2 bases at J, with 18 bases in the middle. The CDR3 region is CATSIRVGPYEQYF. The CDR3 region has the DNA TGCGCCACCTCCATCCGGGTGGGTCCCTACGAGCAGTACTTC. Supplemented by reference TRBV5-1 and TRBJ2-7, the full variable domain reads KAGVTQTPRYLIKTRGQQVTLSCSPISGHRSVSWYQQTPGQGLQFLFEYFSETQRNKGNFPGRFSGRQFSNSRSEMNVSTLELGDSALYLCATSIRVGPYEQYFGPGTRLTVT.

CDR3 nucleotides: TGTGCCAGCAGCCCTAACTACGAGCAGTACTTC. This codes for CASSPNYEQYF. This chain joins TRBV7-2 and TRBJ2-7; the D is unclear. Between the trimmed V and J ends, which lost 5 bases and 3 bases, there was a span of 5 bases. The CDR3 contains 11 residues. Germline CDR1 is SGHTA and CDR2 is FQGNSA. The variable domain in full, with the rest retrieved from reference TRBV7-2 and TRBJ2-7, is GAGVSQSPSNKVTEKGKDVELRCDPISGHTALYWYRQSLGQGLEFLIYFQGNSAPDKSGLPSDRFSAERTGGSVSTLTIQRTQQEDSAVYLCASSPNYEQYFGPGTRLTVT.

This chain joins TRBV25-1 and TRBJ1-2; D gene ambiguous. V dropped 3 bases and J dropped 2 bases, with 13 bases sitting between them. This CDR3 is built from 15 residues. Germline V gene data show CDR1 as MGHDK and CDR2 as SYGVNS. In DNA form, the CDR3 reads TGTGCCAGCAGTGATTATACTACTGGGAACTATGGCTACACCTTC. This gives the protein CASSDYTTGNYGYTF.

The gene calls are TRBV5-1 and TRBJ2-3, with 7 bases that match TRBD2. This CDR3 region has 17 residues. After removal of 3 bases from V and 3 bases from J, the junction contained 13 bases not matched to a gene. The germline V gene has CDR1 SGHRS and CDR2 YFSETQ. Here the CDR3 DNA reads TGCGCCAGCAGCTCGGGGGGAGTAACCGGGTGGACAGATACGCAGTATTTT. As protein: CASSSGGVTGWTDTQYF.

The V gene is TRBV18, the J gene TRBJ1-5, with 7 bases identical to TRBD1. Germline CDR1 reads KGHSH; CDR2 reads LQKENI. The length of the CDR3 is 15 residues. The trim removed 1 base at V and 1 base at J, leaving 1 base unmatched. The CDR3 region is CASSPQTGSNQPQHF. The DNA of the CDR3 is TGTGCCAGCTCACCACAGACAGGGAGCAATCAGCCCCAGCATTTT.

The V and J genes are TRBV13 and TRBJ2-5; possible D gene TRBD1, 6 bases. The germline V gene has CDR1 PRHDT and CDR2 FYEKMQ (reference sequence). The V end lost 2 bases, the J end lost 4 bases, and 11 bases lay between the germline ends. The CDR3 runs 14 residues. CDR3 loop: CASSLHRVAETQYF. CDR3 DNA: TGTGCCAGCAGCTTACACAGGGTAGCAGAGACCCAGTACTTC.

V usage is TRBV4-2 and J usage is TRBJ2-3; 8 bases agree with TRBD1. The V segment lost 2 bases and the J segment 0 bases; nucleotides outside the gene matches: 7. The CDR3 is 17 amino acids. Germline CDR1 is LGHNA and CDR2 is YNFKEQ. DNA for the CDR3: TGTGCCAGCAGCCAACATCCGGGACAGGCCAGCACAGATACGCAGTATTTT. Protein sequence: CASSQHPGQASTDTQYF.

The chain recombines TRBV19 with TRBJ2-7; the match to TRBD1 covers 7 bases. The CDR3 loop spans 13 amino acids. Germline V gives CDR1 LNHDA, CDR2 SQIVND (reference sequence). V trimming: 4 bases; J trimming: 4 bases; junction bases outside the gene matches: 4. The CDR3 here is CASSKGAGYEQYF. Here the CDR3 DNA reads TGTGCCAGTAGTAAGGGGGCAGGGTACGAGCAGTACTTC.

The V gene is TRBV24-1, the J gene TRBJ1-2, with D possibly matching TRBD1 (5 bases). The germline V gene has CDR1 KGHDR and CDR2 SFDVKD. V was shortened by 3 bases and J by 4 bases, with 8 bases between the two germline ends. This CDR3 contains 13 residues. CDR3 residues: CATSDHDSYGYTF. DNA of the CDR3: TGTGCCACCAGTGATCACGACAGCTATGGCTACACCTTC.

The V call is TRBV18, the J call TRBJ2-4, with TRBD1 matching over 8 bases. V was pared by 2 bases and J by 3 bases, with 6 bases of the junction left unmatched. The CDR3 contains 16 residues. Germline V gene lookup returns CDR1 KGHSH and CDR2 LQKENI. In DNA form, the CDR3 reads TGTGCCAGCTCACCAATTTCAGGGGGCGGCAAAAACATTCAGTACTTC. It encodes CASSPISGGGKNIQYF.

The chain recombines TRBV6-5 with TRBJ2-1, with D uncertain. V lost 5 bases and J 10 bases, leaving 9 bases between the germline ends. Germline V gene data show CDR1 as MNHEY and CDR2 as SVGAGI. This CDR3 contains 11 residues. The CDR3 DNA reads TGTGCCAGCAGTACACCCTGGGAGCAGTTCTTC. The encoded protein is CASSTPWEQFF.

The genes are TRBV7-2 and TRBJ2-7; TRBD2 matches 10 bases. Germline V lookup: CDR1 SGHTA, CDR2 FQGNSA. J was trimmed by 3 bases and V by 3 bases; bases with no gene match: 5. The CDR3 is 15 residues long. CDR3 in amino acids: CASSFWTSGFYEQYF. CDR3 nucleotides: TGTGCCAGCAGCTTCTGGACTAGCGGTTTCTACGAGCAGTACTTC.